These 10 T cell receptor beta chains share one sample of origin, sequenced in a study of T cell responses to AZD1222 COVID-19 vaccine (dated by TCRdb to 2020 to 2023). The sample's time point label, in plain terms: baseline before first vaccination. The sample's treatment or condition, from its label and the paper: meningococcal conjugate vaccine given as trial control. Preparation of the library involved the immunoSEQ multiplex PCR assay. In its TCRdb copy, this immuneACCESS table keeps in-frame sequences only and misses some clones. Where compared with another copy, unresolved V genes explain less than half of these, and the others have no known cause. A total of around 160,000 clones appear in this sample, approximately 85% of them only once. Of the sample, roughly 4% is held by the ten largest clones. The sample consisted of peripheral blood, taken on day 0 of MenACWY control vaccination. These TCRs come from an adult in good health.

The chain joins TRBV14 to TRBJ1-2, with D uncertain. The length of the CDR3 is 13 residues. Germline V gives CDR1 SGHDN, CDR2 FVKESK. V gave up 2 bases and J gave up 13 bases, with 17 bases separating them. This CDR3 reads CASSQTPRRATTF. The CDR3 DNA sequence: TGTGCCAGCAGCCAAACCCCGAGGAGGGCGACCACCTTC. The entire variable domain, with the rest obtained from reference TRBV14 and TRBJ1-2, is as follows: EAGVTQFPSHSVIEKGQTVTLRCDPISGHDNLYWYRRVMGKEIKFLLHFVKESKQDESGMPNNRFLAERTGGTYSTLKVQPAELEDSGVYFCASSQTPRRATTFGSGTRLTVV.

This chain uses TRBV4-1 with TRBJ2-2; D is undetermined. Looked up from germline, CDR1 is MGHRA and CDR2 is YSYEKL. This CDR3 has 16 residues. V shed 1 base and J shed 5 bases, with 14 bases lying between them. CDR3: CASSQGVQANTGELFF. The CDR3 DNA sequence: TGCGCCAGCAGCCAAGGGGTGCAGGCCAATACCGGGGAGCTGTTTTTT.

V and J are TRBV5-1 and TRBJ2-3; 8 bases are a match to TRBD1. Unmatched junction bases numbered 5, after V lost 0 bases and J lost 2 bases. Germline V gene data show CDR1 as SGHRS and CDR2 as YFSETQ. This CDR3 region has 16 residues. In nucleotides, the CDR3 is TGCGCCAGCAGCTTGGGGAGTCAGGGGGCCACAGATACGCAGTATTTT. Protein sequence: CASSLGSQGATDTQYF.

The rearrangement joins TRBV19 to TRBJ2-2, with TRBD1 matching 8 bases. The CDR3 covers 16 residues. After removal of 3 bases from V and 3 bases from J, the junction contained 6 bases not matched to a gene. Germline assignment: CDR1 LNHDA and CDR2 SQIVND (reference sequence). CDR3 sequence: CASSMSRTGYTGELFF. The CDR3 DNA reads TGTGCCAGTAGTATGTCCCGGACAGGGTACACCGGGGAGCTGTTTTTT.

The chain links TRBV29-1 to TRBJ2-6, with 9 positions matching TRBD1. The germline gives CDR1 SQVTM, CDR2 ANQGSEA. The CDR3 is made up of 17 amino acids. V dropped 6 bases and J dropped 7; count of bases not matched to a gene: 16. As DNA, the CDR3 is TGCAGCGTACTCACCGGGACAGGGTGGGTTGGAGCCAACGTCCTGACTTTC. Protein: CSVLTGTGWVGANVLTF.

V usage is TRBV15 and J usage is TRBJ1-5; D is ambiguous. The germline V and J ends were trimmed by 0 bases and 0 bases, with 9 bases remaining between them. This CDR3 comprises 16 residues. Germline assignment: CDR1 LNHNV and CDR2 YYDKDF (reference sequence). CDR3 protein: CATSRELGGSNQPQHF. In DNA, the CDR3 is TGTGCCACCAGCAGAGAGTTGGGAGGTAGCAATCAGCCCCAGCATTTT.

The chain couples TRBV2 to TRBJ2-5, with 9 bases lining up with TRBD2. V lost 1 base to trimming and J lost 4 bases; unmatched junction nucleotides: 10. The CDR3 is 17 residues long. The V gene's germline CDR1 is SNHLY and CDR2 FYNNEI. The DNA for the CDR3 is TGTGCCAGCAGTGAAGATGGGGTGACTAGCGGAGGAGAGACCCAGTACTTC. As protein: CASSEDGVTSGGETQYF.

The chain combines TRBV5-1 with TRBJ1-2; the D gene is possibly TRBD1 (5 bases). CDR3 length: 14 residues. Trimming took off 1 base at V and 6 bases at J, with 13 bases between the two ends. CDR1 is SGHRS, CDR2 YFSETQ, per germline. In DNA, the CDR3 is TGCGCCAGCAGCTTGATAGGGGCTCGGGATGGCTACACCTTC. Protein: CASSLIGARDGYTF.

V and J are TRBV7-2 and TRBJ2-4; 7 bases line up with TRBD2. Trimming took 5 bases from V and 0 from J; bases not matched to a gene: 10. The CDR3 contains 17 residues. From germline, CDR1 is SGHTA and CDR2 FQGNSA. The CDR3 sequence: CASSPAWGREAKNIQYF. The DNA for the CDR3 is TGTGCCAGCAGCCCAGCATGGGGGAGGGAAGCCAAAAACATTCAGTACTTC.

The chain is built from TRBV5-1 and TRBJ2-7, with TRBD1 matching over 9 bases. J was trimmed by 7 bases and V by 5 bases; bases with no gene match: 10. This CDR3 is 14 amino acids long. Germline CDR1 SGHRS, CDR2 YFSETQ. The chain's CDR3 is CASRPGTGSWEQYF. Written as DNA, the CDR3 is TGCGCCAGCAGACCCGGGACAGGGTCCTGGGAGCAGTACTTC.